This T cell receptor beta chain was recovered during a study of T cells in Graves' hyperthyroidism and ophthalmopathy. The wider study: Peripheral blood was drawn at first diagnosis, prior to all treatment. General study points: Among clonotypes expanded in thyroid above 0.001, most were also found in blood.

The CDR3 is made up of 13 amino acids. V lost 3 bases and J lost 7, with 12 bases in between. Ten or more counts support this clonotype. The antigen remains unidentified. Using RNA transcripts as the source, TCR beta CDR3 regions were amplified. The HTBI set primed first-round TCR CDR3 RT-PCR. TCRdb fed the multiplex PCR reads into MiXCR, producing one record per CDR3 protein. The data contain about 380,000 distinct CDR3 sequences, roughly 14% of them singletons. The chain recombines TRBV12-3 or TRBV12-4 with TRBJ1-2; TRBD1 is a possible D gene (5 bases). Sequencing was carried out using blood. This sequence originates from a man between 25 and 39 years old with Graves' hyperthyroidism that later progressed to Graves' ophthalmopathy. CDR3 in DNA: TGTGCCAGCAGTTTTTCCAGGGATAGTGGCTACACCTTC. It encodes CASSFSRDSGYTF.